The text below deals with one T cell receptor (beta chain). Assay used: immunoSEQ multiplex PCR; TCRdb lists only in-frame clones, some missing. The repertoire holds around 150,000 clones, with about 82% as singletons. Germline V lookup: CDR1 MNHEY, CDR2 SVGAGI. The V end lost 2 bases, the J end lost 4 bases, and 6 bases lay between the germline ends. This CDR3 region has 13 residues. This sample was taken from a study of blood T cell repertoires in COVID-19. Across the study: Nucleic acid was either cDNA or gDNA, and it came from T cells, B-cell-depleted T cells, or PBMCs.

This sequence joins TRBV6-5 and TRBJ1-5; D remains ambiguous. The sample consisted of PBMCs or T cells enriched from blood (not recorded which). The receptor was derived from a woman aged 40 to 50 who had recovered from COVID-19. The CDR3 loop reads CASSYRWNQPQHF. For the CDR3, the DNA is TGTGCCAGCAGTTACCGGTGGAATCAGCCCCAGCATTTT.